This TCR beta chain was obtained from a study of blood T cell repertoires in COVID-19. Study at large: From T cells, B-cell-depleted T cells, or PBMCs came the material, which was cDNA or gDNA.

As processed by the authors: Quantification of nucleated cells was approximated via reference gene primer amplification. Sequenced by immunoSEQ multiplex PCR; TCRdb stores in-frame clones only, minus some. That table is the source of V, J and clone size, and D and trimming were worked out from the DNA. The sample shows nearly 110,000 clones, approximately 90% of them seen only once. CDR1 is MNHEY and CDR2 is SMNVEV in the germline V gene (reference sequence). The V end lost 2 bases, the J end lost 7 bases, and 14 bases lay between the germline ends. This CDR3 has 15 amino acids. This clonotype was obtained from a man aged 50-59 years with active or convalescent COVID-19. The sample comprised peripheral blood. J is TRBJ1-4 and V is TRBV27, with D perhaps matching TRBD1 (6 bases). CDR3 amino acids: CASSLVVGGLEKLFF. In nucleotides, the CDR3 is TGTGCCAGCAGTTTAGTGGTAGGGGGTCTTGAAAAACTGTTTTTT.